This record looks at one TCR beta chain sequence and its context. The sample originates from a study of human T cells and chemical hapten exposure. Regarding time point: pre-sensitization, week 0. Described treatment: therapeutic diphenylcyclopropenone sensitization with weekly scalp DPC. TCRdb recomputed calls from the RACE reads with MiXCR, one row per CDR3 protein. The sample holds under 110,000 distinct CDR3 sequences, 9.5% to 15% seen once. Trimming cost V 4 bases and J 0 bases, with 16 bases left between them. From germline, CDR1 is SGHTA and CDR2 FQGNSA. The CDR3 runs to 17 residues. The sequencing here drew on whole blood, taken in connection with sensitization to the hapten diphenylcyclopropenone (DPC). This chain joins TRBV7-2 and TRBJ1-5; D is possibly TRBD1 (6 bases). This TCR was sampled from a woman aged 45-59 years with alopecia areata. Some clones in this sample may be carry-over from other donors' samples. CDR3 sequence: CASSSLVRGYSNQPQHF. CDR3 nucleotides: TGTGCCAGCAGCTCGCTGGTGAGGGGGTATAGCAATCAGCCCCAGCATTTT.